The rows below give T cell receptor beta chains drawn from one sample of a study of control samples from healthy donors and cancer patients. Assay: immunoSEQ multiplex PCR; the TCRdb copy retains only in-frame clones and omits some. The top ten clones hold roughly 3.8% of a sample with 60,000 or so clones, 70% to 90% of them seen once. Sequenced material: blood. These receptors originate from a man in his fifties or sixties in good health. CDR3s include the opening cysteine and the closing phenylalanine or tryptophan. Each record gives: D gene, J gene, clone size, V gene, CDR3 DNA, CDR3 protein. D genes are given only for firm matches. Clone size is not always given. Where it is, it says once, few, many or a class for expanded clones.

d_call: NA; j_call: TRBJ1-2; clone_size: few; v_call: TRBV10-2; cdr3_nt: TGCGCCAGCAGTGACAGGGTTTCGTATGGCTACACCTTC; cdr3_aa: CASSDRVSYGYTF
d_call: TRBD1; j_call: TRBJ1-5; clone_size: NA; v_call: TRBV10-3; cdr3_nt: TGTGCCATCAGTGAGTCCCAACAGGGGAGTCAGCCCCAGCATTTT; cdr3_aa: CAISESQQGSQPQHF
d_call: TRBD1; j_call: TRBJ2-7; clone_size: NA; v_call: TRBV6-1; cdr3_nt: TGTGCCAGCAGTGAACCCGGGACAGGGGGTGACGAGCAGTACTTC; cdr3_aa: CASSEPGTGGDEQYF
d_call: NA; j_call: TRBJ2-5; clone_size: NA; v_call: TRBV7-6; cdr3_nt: TGTGCCAGCAGCTTAAGGGGGAGCGGGAATCAAGAGACCCAGTACTTC; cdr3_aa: CASSLRGSGNQETQYF
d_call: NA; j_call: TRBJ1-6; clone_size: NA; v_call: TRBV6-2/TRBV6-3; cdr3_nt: TGTGCCAGCAGTTACGACACATCCAACTATTCACCCCTCCACTTT; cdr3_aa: CASSYDTSNYSPLHF
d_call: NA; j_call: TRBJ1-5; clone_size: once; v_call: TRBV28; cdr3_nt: TGTGCCAGCAGTTTATCGGGTGAGGCAACCAATCAGCCCCAGCATTTT; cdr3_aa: CASSLSGEATNQPQHF
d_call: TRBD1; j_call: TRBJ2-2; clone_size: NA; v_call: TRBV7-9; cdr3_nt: TGTGCCAGCAGCTTAGGGACAGGGGTAACCGGGGAGCTGTTTTTT; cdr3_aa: CASSLGTGVTGELFF
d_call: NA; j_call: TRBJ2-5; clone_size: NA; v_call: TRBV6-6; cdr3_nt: TGTGCCAGCAGTTACAATGGCGGAGAAGAGACCCAGTACTTC; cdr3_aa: CASSYNGGEETQYF
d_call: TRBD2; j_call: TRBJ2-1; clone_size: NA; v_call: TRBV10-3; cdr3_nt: TGTGCCATCAGTACCCCGGGACTAGCGGATGAGCAGTTCTTC; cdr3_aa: CAISTPGLADEQFF
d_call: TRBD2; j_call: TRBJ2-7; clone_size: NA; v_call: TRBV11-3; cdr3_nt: TGTGCCAGCAGCTCTAGCGGGAGTTCACTCTACGAGCAGTACTTC; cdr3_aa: CASSSSGSSLYEQYF
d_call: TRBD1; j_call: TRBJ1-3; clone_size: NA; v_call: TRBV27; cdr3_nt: TGTGCCAGCAGTCCGACAGGGGGCACTGGAAACACCATATATTTT; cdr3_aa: CASSPTGGTGNTIYF
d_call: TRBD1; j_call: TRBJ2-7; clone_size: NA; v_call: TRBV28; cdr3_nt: TGTGCCAGCAGAACCGACGGGACAGGGGCCCTTGAGCAGTACTTC; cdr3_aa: CASRTDGTGALEQYF
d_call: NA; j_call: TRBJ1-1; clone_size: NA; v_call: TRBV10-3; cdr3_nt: TGTGCCATCAGTGAGTCGAATAGGGGGAGGGACCGCACTGAAGCTTTCTTT; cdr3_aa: CAISESNRGRDRTEAFF
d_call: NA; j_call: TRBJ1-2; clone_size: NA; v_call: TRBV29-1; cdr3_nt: TGCAGCGTTGACCTCCAGGGCTACACCTTC; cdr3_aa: CSVDLQGYTF
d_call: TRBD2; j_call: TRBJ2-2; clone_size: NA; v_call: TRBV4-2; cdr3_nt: TGTGCCAGCAGCCAAGATCCCAGCGGGAGATTCACCGGGGAGCTGTTTTTT; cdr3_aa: CASSQDPSGRFTGELFF
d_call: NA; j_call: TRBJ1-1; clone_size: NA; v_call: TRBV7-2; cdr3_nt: TGTGCCAGCAGTGAGGGGAGAAACACTGAAGCTTTCTTT; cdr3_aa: CASSEGRNTEAFF